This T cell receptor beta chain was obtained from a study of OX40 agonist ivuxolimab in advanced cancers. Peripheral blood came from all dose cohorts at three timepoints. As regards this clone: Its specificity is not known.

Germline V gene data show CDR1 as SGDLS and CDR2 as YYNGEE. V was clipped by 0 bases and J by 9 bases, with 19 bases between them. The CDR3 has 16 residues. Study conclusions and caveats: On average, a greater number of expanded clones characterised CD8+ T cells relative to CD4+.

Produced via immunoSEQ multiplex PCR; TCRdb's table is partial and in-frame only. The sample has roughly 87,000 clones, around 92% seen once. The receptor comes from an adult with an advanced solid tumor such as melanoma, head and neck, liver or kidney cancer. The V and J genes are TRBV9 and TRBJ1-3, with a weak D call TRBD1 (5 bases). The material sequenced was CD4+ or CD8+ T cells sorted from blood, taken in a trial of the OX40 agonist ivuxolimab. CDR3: CASSVGGVGPGGTIYF. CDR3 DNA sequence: TGTGCCAGCAGCGTAGGAGGGGTGGGACCTGGGGGCACCATATATTTT.